Shown below are 4 T cell receptor beta chains from a single sample sequenced in a study of blood T cell repertoires in COVID-19. TCRdb's table, derived via immunoSEQ multiplex PCR, lists solely in-frame clones and lacks some. The profile shows 250,000 to 350,000 clones, about 86% of them singletons. The sequenced material came from peripheral blood. These receptors were taken from a woman aged 25 to 39 who had recovered from COVID-19.

In nucleotides, the CDR3 is TGTGCCAGCAGCCAAGACCAGGGGACAGGGGGCTTGGGGGAGCTGTTTTTT. Its protein product is CASSQDQGTGGLGELFF. The chain recombines TRBV3-1 (or the pseudogene TRBV3-2) with TRBJ2-2; TRBD1 agrees at 12 bases. Germline V gene lookup returns CDR1 LGHDT and CDR2 YNNKEL (reference sequence). J was trimmed by 8 bases and V by 0 bases; bases with no gene match: 7. The CDR3 sequence is 17 residues long.

This rearrangement joins TRBV24-1 to TRBJ2-3; no firm D call. The length of the CDR3 is 11 residues. V lost 4 bases and J lost 4, with 2 bases in between. Germline V CDR1 and CDR2: KGHDR, SFDVKD. The CDR3 loop reads CATSDADTQYF. The DNA for the CDR3 is TGTGCCACCAGTGACGCAGATACGCAGTATTTT.

Turning to this clone: One end of the junction is discordant with germline, which a read error may explain. The CDR3 is CASRVIPGQGANF. CDR3 coding DNA: TGTGCCAGCAGGGTTATACCGGGACAGGGGGCAAACTTC. This chain joins TRBV2 and TRBJ2-7; 12 bases map to TRBD1. Per the germline V gene, CDR1 is SNHLY and CDR2 is FYNNEI. This CDR3 region has 13 residues.

V is TRBV11-2 and J is TRBJ1-2; D possibly corresponds to TRBD1 (6 bases). V shed 4 bases and J shed 7 bases, with 10 bases lying between them. Per the germline V gene, CDR1 is SGHAT and CDR2 is FQNNGV. The CDR3 loop spans 12 amino acids. The CDR3 protein is CASSSGVAGYTF. CDR3 DNA sequence: TGTGCCAGCAGCTCAGGGGTTGCTGGCTACACCTTC.